This T cell receptor beta chain appears in the sequencing data of a study of T cells in Graves' hyperthyroidism and ophthalmopathy. Study-wide results and caveats: A 13 V-J model separated ophthalmopathy from stable hyperthyroidism. Researchers found most expanded thyroid clonotypes above 0.001 in blood as well. It was a median approximately six months before onset that the model predicted ophthalmopathy.

For this clonotype: Its antigen is unknown.

RNA transcripts were the template for amplifying TCR beta CDR3 regions. HTBI primers drove first-round RT-PCR of the TCR CDR3. TCRdb fed the multiplex PCR reads into MiXCR, producing one record per CDR3 protein. This sample has 500,000 to 800,000 distinct CDR3 sequences, with over 40% found just once. The CDR3 spans 14 residues. Trimming stripped 3 bases from V and 7 bases from J, with 13 bases between. Germline V gives CDR1 SEHNR, CDR2 FQNEAQ (reference sequence). The chain joins TRBV7-9 to TRBJ1-5, with TRBD1 as a possible D gene (5 bases). Specimen: peripheral blood or thyroid tissue (not recorded which). The sequence derives from an adult man with Graves' disease, either hyperthyroidism or ophthalmopathy (not recorded which). CDR3 sequence (DNA): TGTGCCAGCAGCTTGCGCCGGGGCGAGCAGCCCCAGCATTTT. Translation gives CASSLRRGEQPQHF.